The 21 T cell receptor beta chains presented below share a single source sample, sequenced in a study of control samples from healthy donors and cancer patients. Data came from immunoSEQ multiplex PCR; TCRdb stores just in-frame clones and leaves some out. Found here are some 140,000 clones, 80% to 95% of them singletons; the top ten hold about 11%. The sequencing sample was made of blood. These receptors originate from a man between 25 and 39 years old in good health.

This sequence joins TRBV7-6 and TRBJ1-5, with D hard to call. Trimming took 0 bases from V and 1 from J, leaving 7 bases between them. The CDR3 has 15 residues. Looked up from germline, CDR1 is SGHVS and CDR2 is FNYEAQ. CDR3 protein: CASSLAGGSNQPQHF. For the CDR3, the DNA is TGTGCCAGCAGCTTAGCAGGTGGAAGCAATCAGCCCCAGCATTTT.

The gene calls are TRBV4-1 and TRBJ2-1, with D perhaps matching TRBD2 (6 bases). CDR1 MGHRA and CDR2 YSYEKL come from the germline V gene. The CDR3 contains 14 residues. V gave up 0 bases and J gave up 5 bases, with 8 bases separating them. CDR3: CASSQELADNEQFF. The CDR3 DNA is TGCGCCAGCAGCCAAGAACTAGCCGACAATGAGCAGTTCTTC.

This chain links TRBV15 with TRBJ2-5; D is possibly TRBD2 (5 bases). There are 13 residues in the CDR3. Germline CDR1 and CDR2: LNHNV and YYDKDF (reference sequence). Trimming took off 5 bases at V and 1 base at J, with 8 bases between the two ends. The CDR3 region has the DNA TGTGCCACCAGCGAGCGGACCCAAGAGACCCAGTACTTC. Amino acids: CATSERTQETQYF.

The rearrangement links TRBV7-9 to TRBJ2-1; tentative D call: TRBD2 (6 bases). The CDR3 extends over 14 amino acids. V shed 5 bases and J shed 2 bases, with 10 bases lying between them. Germline loops: CDR1 SEHNR, CDR2 FQNEAQ (reference sequence). The CDR3 loop is CASSPGTPYNEQFF. DNA for the CDR3: TGTGCCAGCAGCCCCGGGACTCCCTACAATGAGCAGTTCTTC.

This clone was found once. The CDR3 spells CASSSTAGGPSEQFF. The CDR3 DNA follows: TGTGCCAGCAGTTCCACAGCGGGAGGGCCCTCTGAGCAGTTCTTC. The chain uses TRBV6-5 and TRBJ2-1; 10 nucleotides align to TRBD2. V shed 4 bases and J 9 bases; nucleotides not matched to a gene: 9. The V gene's germline CDR1 is MNHEY and CDR2 SVGAGI. This CDR3 comprises 15 residues.

The rearrangement joins TRBV13 to TRBJ2-7, with 9 bases matching TRBD1. Germline CDR1 reads PRHDT; CDR2 reads FYEKMQ (reference sequence). The CDR3 runs to 14 residues. Unmatched junction bases numbered 7, after V lost 6 bases and J lost 4 bases. The CDR3 bases are TGTGCCAGCAGGCTGAGGACAGGGGTTTACGAGCAGTACTTC. The encoded protein is CASRLRTGVYEQYF.

The chain uses TRBV29-1 and TRBJ2-7; perhaps D is TRBD1 or TRBD2 (5 bases each). The CDR3 consists of 15 residues. V was shortened by 1 base and J by 7 bases, with 20 bases between the two germline ends. The germline gives CDR1 SQVTM, CDR2 ANQGSEA. The CDR3 nucleotides are TGCAGCGTTGAAGCGAGAGGGGAGACCCCCGGGGAGCAGTACTTC. Its protein is CSVEARGETPGEQYF.

The CDR3 bases are TGTGCCAGCAGCGTACAGGGTTGGGGATACAATGAGCAGTTCTTC. Translating it yields CASSVQGWGYNEQFF. The gene calls are TRBV9 and TRBJ2-1; tentatively, D is TRBD1 (5 bases). The CDR3 totals 15 residues. V was pared by 1 base and J by 4 bases, with 12 bases between. The germline gives CDR1 SGDLS, CDR2 YYNGEE.

Turning to this clone: The same CDR3 arises from other DNA sequences in this sample as well. This chain uses TRBV18 with TRBJ1-1; D is ambiguous. Germline V gives CDR1 KGHSH, CDR2 LQKENI. Trimming took 5 bases from V and 1 from J, leaving 8 bases between them. The CDR3 sequence is 13 residues long. The CDR3: CASSTDRNTEAFF. The CDR3 DNA is TGTGCCAGCTCAACCGATAGGAACACTGAAGCTTTCTTT. Filled out from reference TRBV18 and TRBJ1-1, the complete variable domain reads NAGVMQNPRHLVRRRGQEARLRCSPMKGHSHVYWYRQLPEEGLKFMVYLQKENIIDESGMPKERFSAEFPKEGPSILRIQQVVRGDSAAYFCASSTDRNTEAFFGQGTRLTVV.

The chain joins TRBV3-1 (or the pseudogene TRBV3-2) to TRBJ2-7; 9 bases map to TRBD1. CDR1 and CDR2 (germline): LGHDT, YNNKEL (reference sequence). Unmatched junction bases numbered 5, after V lost 1 base and J lost 4 bases. The CDR3 has 15 amino acids. The CDR3 sequence: CASSQGWTGEYEQYF. The CDR3 DNA is TGTGCCAGCAGCCAAGGTTGGACAGGGGAATACGAGCAGTACTTC.

The rearrangement joins TRBV7-9 to TRBJ1-1; D might be TRBD1 (5 bases). Trimming pared 0 bases from V and 5 bases from J, leaving 19 bases between. From germline, CDR1 is SEHNR and CDR2 FQNEAQ (reference sequence). The CDR3 totals 17 residues. The CDR3 DNA sequence: TGTGCCAGCAGCTTAGCCCGGGGGGAGGGAAAAGGTACTGAAGCTTTCTTT. Translating it yields CASSLARGEGKGTEAFF.

The chain carries TRBV11-1 and TRBJ2-7, with TRBD1 as a possible D gene (6 bases). CDR3 length equals 14 residues. Germline V gives CDR1 SGHAT, CDR2 FQDESV (reference sequence). V was clipped by 6 bases and J by 2 bases, with 14 bases between them. The CDR3 sequence is CASRSRDKPYEQYF. The CDR3, as DNA: TGTGCCAGCAGGTCCCGGGACAAGCCCTACGAGCAGTACTTC.

This chain connects TRBV4-2 to TRBJ2-7; 9 positions match TRBD1. Germline assignment: CDR1 LGHNA and CDR2 YNFKEQ. Unmatched junction bases numbered 10, after V lost 4 bases and J lost 6 bases. The CDR3 is 15 amino acids. CDR3 loop: CASSPLPGQGTEQYF. In nucleotides, the CDR3 is TGTGCCAGCAGCCCCCTCCCGGGACAGGGTACCGAGCAGTACTTC.

CDR3 sequence reads: CASRRTGGYEQYF. The CDR3 DNA reads as TGTGCCAGCAGAAGAACAGGGGGCTACGAGCAGTACTTC. The chain joins TRBV12-3 or TRBV12-4 to TRBJ2-7; 8 bases agree with TRBD1. After removal of 6 bases from V and 3 bases from J, the junction contained 4 bases not matched to a gene. The length of the CDR3 is 13 residues.

The CDR3: CASGISANTGELFF. CDR3 DNA sequence: TGTGCCAGCGGTATTAGCGCGAACACCGGGGAGCTGTTTTTT. V is TRBV2 and J is TRBJ2-2; D is perhaps TRBD2 (5 bases). Germline V CDR1 and CDR2: SNHLY, FYNNEI. There are 14 residues in the CDR3. V was clipped by 8 bases and J by 0 bases, with 10 bases between them.

The J gene is TRBJ2-7, the V gene TRBV3-1 (or the pseudogene TRBV3-2); D unresolved. Per germline, CDR1 LGHDT and CDR2 YNNKEL (reference sequence). The V end was cut by 4 bases, the J end by 2 bases, with 12 bases between. This CDR3 region has 14 residues. The CDR3, as DNA: TGTGCCAGCAGCCCTGGGGATTACCCCTACGAGCAGTACTTC. This translates into CASSPGDYPYEQYF.

Written as DNA, the CDR3 is TGTGCCAGCAGTTCCCCTCAGGCGCATGAAGCTTTCTTT. Its translation is CASSSPQAHEAFF. This sequence joins TRBV28 and TRBJ1-1; D is unclear. Looked up from germline, CDR1 is MDHEN and CDR2 is SYDVKM. Trimming pared 4 bases from V and 7 bases from J, leaving 13 bases between. The CDR3 extends over 13 amino acids.

This chain uses TRBV5-1 with TRBJ2-3; 7 nucleotides align to TRBD2. In germline, CDR1 is SGHRS, CDR2 YFSETQ. The ends lost 0 bases at V and 3 bases at J; junction bases unmatched: 7. The CDR3 is made up of 16 amino acids. CDR3 DNA: TGCGCCAGCAGCTTGGCGGCGGGAGTATCTACAGATACGCAGTATTTT. Translating it yields CASSLAAGVSTDTQYF.

The V and J genes are TRBV7-2 and TRBJ2-5; D remains unclear. Germline V gives CDR1 SGHTA, CDR2 FQGNSA. V shed 2 bases and J shed 4 bases, with 8 bases lying between them. CDR3 size: 13 residues. The CDR3 region is CASSLMVAETQYF. The CDR3 nucleotides are TGTGCCAGCAGCTTAATGGTTGCAGAGACCCAGTACTTC.

This chain links TRBV11-3 with TRBJ1-3; no clear D. Germline CDR1 and CDR2: SGHNT and YENEEA. The ends were cut back, 0 bases at V and 2 bases at J, with 14 bases in the middle. This CDR3 has 17 residues. CDR3 nucleotides: TGTGCCAGCAGCTTAGACAGCCTTATTGGGGCTGGAAACACCATATATTTT. It is translated as CASSLDSLIGAGNTIYF.

The chain uses TRBV6-5 and TRBJ2-1; D remains ambiguous. Per the germline V gene, CDR1 is MNHEY and CDR2 is SVGAGI. The CDR3 totals 14 residues. V lost 6 bases and J lost 1, with 10 bases in between. The DNA of the CDR3 is TGTGCCAGCAGGGACGGTGAATCCTACAATGAGCAGTTCTTC. It codes for CASRDGESYNEQFF.